This is a list of T cell receptor beta chains from one sample in a study of cytomegalovirus exposure and HLA in healthy donors. The table came from immunoSEQ multiplex PCR; TCRdb's copy has only in-frame clones and leaves some out. The sample records 150,000 to 200,000 clones, about 88% being singletons. Material for sequencing was PBMCs. These receptor sequences come from a man aged 18-30 years in good health and CMV-seropositive. CDR3s include the opening cysteine and the closing phenylalanine or tryptophan. D genes are given only for firm matches. Part of the rows lack a size; the others show once, few, many or a class for expanded clones.

d_gene	j_gene	abundance	v_gene	CDR3nt	CDR3aa
-	TRBJ1-1	-	TRBV6-5	TGTGCCAGCAGTTTGGCGGGGGAACGGGACACTGAAGCTTTCTTT	CASSLAGERDTEAFF
TRBD1	TRBJ2-2	-	TRBV7-9	TGTGCCAGCAGCCGCCGACAGGGGGCAGCTGGGAACACCGGGGAGCTGTTTTTT	CASSRRQGAAGNTGELFF
-	TRBJ1-6	few	TRBV6-6	TGTGCCAGCAGTTATCTCGGGGATCTGGACTCACCCCTCCACTTT	CASSYLGDLDSPLHF
-	TRBJ1-1	-	TRBV28	TGTGCCAGCAGTTGGGCTGGCAGAACGAACACTGAAGCTTTCTTT	CASSWAGRTNTEAFF
TRBD2	TRBJ2-3	-	TRBV30	TGTGCCTGGCTCCAGGGACTAGCGGGGGGCACAGATACGCAGTATTTT	CAWLQGLAGGTDTQYF
TRBD1	TRBJ2-7	-	TRBV6-1	TGTGCCAGCAGGGGACAGGACCGCTACGAGCAGTACTTC	CASRGQDRYEQYF
TRBD2	TRBJ2-7	-	TRBV7-2	TGTGCCAGCAGCTTCACTAGCGGGGCCTCCTACGAGCAGTACTTC	CASSFTSGASYEQYF
TRBD1	TRBJ1-1	-	TRBV5-1	TGCGCCAGCAGCTCCACAGGGGGCGTGGACACTGAAGCTTTCTTT	CASSSTGGVDTEAFF
-	TRBJ1-5	-	TRBV7-2	TGTGCCAGCGGAACGCGCGGTAATCAGCCCCAGCATTTT	CASGTRGNQPQHF
TRBD1	TRBJ2-7	-	TRBV4-1	TGCGCCAGCAGCCCTCAAGGGACAGCGAGCTCCTACGAGCAGTACTTC	CASSPQGTASSYEQYF